A selection of T cell receptor beta chains follows, all from one sample in a study of blood T cell repertoires in COVID-19. Profiled with immunoSEQ multiplex PCR; TCRdb holds only in-frame clones, not every one. Here the sample spans 200,000 to 300,000 clones, around four fifths being singletons. The sample taken for sequencing was peripheral blood. Source of these receptors: a man between 60 and 70 years old with acute or convalescent COVID-19. CDR3s include the opening cysteine and the closing phenylalanine or tryptophan. D genes are given only for firm matches. Clone sizes are given selectively: once, few, many, or a class where the clone is expanded.

d_call | clone_size | j_call | v_call | cdr3_aa | cdr3_nt
TRBD2 | once | TRBJ2-5 | TRBV9 | CASSVEDSGIGETQYF | TGTGCCAGCAGCGTAGAGGATAGCGGGATAGGGGAGACCCAGTACTTC
- | - | TRBJ2-7 | TRBV4-2 | CASSQGGESYEQYF | TGTGCCAGCAGCCAAGGGGGGGAATCCTACGAGCAGTACTTC
- | - | TRBJ1-1 | TRBV6-2/TRBV6-3 | CASSYTNEPPDSAWTEAFF | TGTGCCAGCAGTTACACCAATGAGCCCCCCGACTCGGCCTGGACTGAAGCTTTCTTT
TRBD1 | - | TRBJ2-2 | TRBV7-2 | CASSPQQGAIGELFF | TGTGCCAGCAGCCCCCAACAGGGGGCAATAGGGGAGCTGTTTTTT
TRBD1 | - | TRBJ1-6 | TRBV24-1 | CATSDGQGHSPLHF | TGTGCCACCAGTGATGGACAGGGGCATTCACCCCTCCACTTT
TRBD2 | - | TRBJ2-5 | TRBV9 | CASSPRPLPRGRGQETQYF | TGTGCCAGCAGCCCGAGGCCCCTCCCGCGGGGGAGGGGTCAAGAGACCCAGTACTTC
- | - | TRBJ2-1 | TRBV7-3 | CASSQVGNEQFF | TGTGCCAGCAGCCAAGTCGGCAATGAGCAGTTCTTC
TRBD1 | - | TRBJ1-3 | TRBV10-3 | CAISVYRGASGNTIYF | TGTGCCATCAGTGTATACAGGGGGGCCTCTGGAAACACCATATATTTT
TRBD2 | - | TRBJ2-1 | TRBV7-2 | CASSLVSGGANEQFF | TGTGCCAGCAGCTTAGTGAGCGGGGGGGCCAATGAGCAGTTCTTC
- | - | TRBJ1-2 | TRBV5-4 | CASSLDQTGSYTF | TGTGCCAGCAGCTTGGACCAAACAGGGAGCTACACCTTC
TRBD1 | - | TRBJ1-2 | TRBV9 | CASSAGQFESGYTF | TGTGCCAGCAGCGCGGGACAGTTCGAGAGTGGCTACACCTTC
- | - | TRBJ2-3 | TRBV11-3 | CASSLTQLTSDTQYF | TGTGCCAGCAGCTTAACTCAACTCACCTCAGATACGCAGTATTTT
TRBD1 | - | TRBJ2-1 | TRBV4-1 | CASSQDWGQGANEQFF | TGCGCCAGCAGCCAAGACTGGGGACAGGGGGCAAATGAGCAGTTCTTC
- | - | TRBJ2-1 | TRBV7-3 | CASSPSRTHYNEQFF | TGTGCCAGCAGCCCATCCCGGACTCACTACAATGAGCAGTTCTTC
- | - | TRBJ2-5 | TRBV6-5 | CASSPDTRETQYF | TGTGCCAGCAGTCCGGACACGCGGGAGACCCAGTACTTC
- | - | TRBJ1-1 | TRBV5-1 | CASSLEGVYTEAFF | TGCGCCAGCAGCTTAGAGGGGGTGTACACTGAAGCTTTCTTT
TRBD1 | - | TRBJ1-5 | TRBV29-1 | CSDTRDRENQPQHF | TGCAGCGATACCCGGGACAGAGAAAATCAGCCCCAGCATTTT
TRBD2 | - | TRBJ2-3 | TRBV3-1/TRBV3-2 | CASSPGGGTDTQYF | TGTGCCAGCAGCCCGGGGGGGGGCACAGATACGCAGTATTTT
TRBD2 | few | TRBJ2-5 | TRBV3-1/TRBV3-2 | CASSHTSGSTYQETQYF | TGTGCCAGCAGCCATACTAGCGGGAGTACGTACCAAGAGACCCAGTACTTC
- | few | TRBJ2-3 | TRBV5-6 | CASRTGGGPTDTQYF | TGTGCCAGCAGAACTGGGGGAGGCCCGACAGATACGCAGTATTTT
- | - | TRBJ1-1 | TRBV7-6 | CASSLLSGTEAFF | TGTGCCAGCAGCTTACTCTCGGGCACTGAAGCTTTCTTT
- | - | TRBJ1-2 | TRBV27 | CASRGAYGYTF | TGTGCCAGCAGGGGGGCCTATGGCTACACCTTC
TRBD1 | few | TRBJ1-1 | TRBV28 | CASLGQSNTEAFF | TGTGCCAGCTTGGGACAGAGCAACACTGAAGCTTTCTTT
- | - | TRBJ2-5 | TRBV7-2 | CASSLGVDQETQYF | TGTGCCAGCAGCTTGGGAGTCGACCAAGAGACCCAGTACTTC
- | - | TRBJ1-2 | TRBV7-8 | CASSPPGHNGGYTF | TGTGCCAGCAGCCCTCCGGGACATAATGGTGGCTACACCTTC
- | - | TRBJ1-2 | TRBV28 | CASSLQGYGYTF | TGTGCCAGCAGTTTACAGGGCTATGGCTACACCTTC
- | - | TRBJ1-5 | TRBV27 | CASSPPRTVRNQPQHF | TGTGCCAGCAGCCCACCAAGGACAGTGAGGAATCAGCCCCAGCATTTT
TRBD1 | - | TRBJ2-3 | TRBV7-2 | CASSLRQGANTQYF | TGTGCCAGCAGCTTGCGACAGGGGGCGAATACGCAGTATTTT
TRBD1 | - | TRBJ2-5 | TRBV19 | CASSIMTGAQETQYF | TGTGCCAGTAGTATAATGACAGGGGCACAAGAGACCCAGTACTTC
TRBD2 | - | TRBJ2-3 | TRBV7-3 | CASSPRLAGRDTQYF | TGTGCCAGCAGTCCTAGACTAGCGGGGAGAGATACGCAGTATTTT
TRBD1 | - | TRBJ1-1 | TRBV2 | CASSERQGDTEAFF | TGTGCCAGCAGTGAAAGACAGGGGGACACTGAAGCTTTCTTT
- | - | TRBJ1-6 | TRBV6-5 | CASSSSSQGPNSPLHF | TGTGCCAGCAGTTCCAGCTCACAGGGACCAAATTCACCCCTCCACTTT
- | - | TRBJ2-3 | TRBV11-3 | CASSHSGTVSTDTQYF | TGTGCCAGCAGCCATAGCGGGACAGTCAGCACAGATACGCAGTATTTT
- | - | TRBJ1-6 | TRBV3-1/TRBV3-2 | CASSATNLLGSPLHF | TGTGCCAGCAGTGCCACGAACCTCCTAGGTTCACCCCTCCACTTT
TRBD2 | - | TRBJ2-1 | TRBV24-1 | CATSVGTSGDNEQFF | TGTGCCACCAGTGTCGGGACTAGCGGGGATAATGAGCAGTTCTTC
TRBD1 | - | TRBJ1-5 | TRBV6-1 | CASSEGSGGLYSNQPQHF | TGTGCCAGCAGTGAAGGTTCAGGGGGCCTGTATAGCAATCAGCCCCAGCATTTT
TRBD1 | - | TRBJ2-1 | TRBV5-8 | CASSLARGTGHHNEQFF | TGTGCCAGCAGCTTGGCCCGCGGGACAGGGCACCACAATGAGCAGTTCTTC
- | - | TRBJ2-5 | TRBV20-1 | CSASWGGRETQYF | TGCAGTGCTAGTTGGGGCGGAAGGGAGACCCAGTACTTC
TRBD2 | - | TRBJ2-7 | TRBV7-9 | CASSLSSGASEQYF | TGTGCCAGCAGCTTGTCTAGCGGGGCAAGCGAGCAGTACTTC